The next 10 T cell receptor beta chains were all read from a single sample in a study of glioma-infiltrating T cells. Amplification of TCR alpha and beta CDR3 regions from RNA used iRepertoire nested multiplex PCR. TCRdb passed the multiplex PCR reads through MiXCR, listing each CDR3 protein once. This sample has under 20,000 distinct CDR3 sequences, with about three fifths found just once. The sequencing input was glioma tissue, nonneoplastic brain tissue, or PBMCs (not recorded which). These receptors all come from a human donor with low-grade glioma or glioblastoma, undergoing nonglioma brain surgery, or in good health (not recorded which).

Of note for this clonotype: The final CDR3 position lacks the conserved phenylalanine or tryptophan, pointing to a likely read error. The rearrangement joins TRBV27 to TRBJ2-1; TRBD2 aligns across 9 bases. Trimming at V came to 5 bases and at J to 3 bases, leaving 5 bases not matched to a gene. CDR1 and CDR2 (germline): MNHEY, SMNVEV (reference sequence). The CDR3 is 15 residues long. The CDR3 nucleotides read TGTGCCAGCAGTCTTAGCGGGAGCTACTACAATGAGCAGTTCCTC. Translating it yields CASSLSGSYYNEQFL.

J is TRBJ1-4 and V is TRBV6-5; TRBD1 might be the D (5 bases). The CDR3 has 12 residues. Trimming removed 10 bases at V and 5 bases at J, with 11 bases between. Per germline, CDR1 MNHEY and CDR2 SVGAGI. The CDR3 DNA sequence: TGTGCCACTCAGACAGAAAATGAAAAACTGTTTTTT. Its protein product is CATQTENEKLFF.

The chain has TRBV27 and TRBJ2-1, with 10 bases that match TRBD2. Trimming cost V 3 bases and J 7 bases; bases outside gene matches: 3. The CDR3 has 14 residues. CDR1 and CDR2 from the germline V gene are MNHEY and SMNVEV (reference sequence). CDR3 DNA: TGTGCCAGCAGTTTGCGGACTAGCGGAAATGAGCAGTTCTTC. Translated: CASSLRTSGNEQFF.

Comments on this clonotype: This may be a read error, as it is one base from a much larger clone. The conserved final phenylalanine or tryptophan is absent from the CDR3, which likely points to a read error. This chain links TRBV5-1 with TRBJ2-7, with D possibly TRBD1 on 6 matching bases. The V gene's germline CDR1 is SGHRS and CDR2 YFSETQ. Trimming stripped 0 bases from V and 3 bases from J, with 10 bases between. CDR3 size: 14 residues. This CDR3 reads CASSLELQGYEQYS. As DNA, the CDR3 is TGCGCCAGCAGCTTGGAGCTACAGGGCTACGAGCAGTACTCC.

As for this clonotype: At one of its ends the junction is not consistent with the germline gene, which may arise from a read error. The chain combines TRBV6-2 or TRBV6-3 with TRBJ1-2; D possibly corresponds to TRBD1 (6 bases). The CDR3 sequence is 14 residues long. Germline values: CDR1 MNHEY, CDR2 SVGEGT. CDR3 residues: CASSYRGRNYGHTF. The CDR3 DNA follows: TGTGCCAGCAGTTACCGGGGGCGGAACTATGGCCACACCTTC.

This clonotype was detected ten times or more. The chain has TRBV28 and TRBJ1-1; the match to TRBD1 covers 8 bases. This CDR3 contains 13 residues. The germline V gene has CDR1 MDHEN and CDR2 SYDVKM. The trim removed 6 bases at V and 5 bases at J, leaving 5 bases unmatched. This chain's CDR3 is CASRKQGATEAFF. The CDR3 nucleotides are TGTGCCAGCAGAAAGCAGGGGGCAACTGAAGCTTTCTTT.

A word on this clonotype: One end of the junction does not line up with germline, which may come from a read error. The chain uses TRBV20-1 and TRBJ1-5, with TRBD1 as a possible D gene (6 bases). The germline V gene encodes CDR1 DFQATT and CDR2 SNEGSKA (reference sequence). The CDR3 length is 14 residues. The CDR3 region is CSAFTLDSYQPQHF. CDR3 DNA sequence: TGCAGTGCCTTTACCTTGGACAGCTATCAGCCTCAGCATTTT.

As concerns this clonotype: A read error may be the cause here, since a much bigger clone is one base away. The chain joins TRBV7-9 to TRBJ2-7; TRBD2 might be the D (5 bases). The CDR3 spans 15 residues. The V end lost 1 base, the J end lost 3 bases, and 13 bases lay between the germline ends. The germline CDR1 and CDR2 sequences are SEHNR and FQNEAQ (reference sequence). CDR3 residues: CASSLGAGAFYEQYF. Here the CDR3 DNA reads TGTGCCAGCAGCTTAGGTGCGGGCGCGTTCTACGAGCAGTACTTC.

This clonotype was counted a few times. This may stem from a read error, because a much larger clone lies one nucleotide away. The rearrangement joins TRBV6-2 or TRBV6-3 to TRBJ1-1; no definite D call. The CDR3 is 12 residues long. Trimming pared 4 bases from V and 3 bases from J, leaving 6 bases between. CDR1 is MNHEY, CDR2 SVGEGT, per germline. The CDR3 sequence is CASSLGYTEAFF. CDR3 sequence (DNA): TGTGCCAGCAGTTTGGGTTACACTGAAGCTTTCTTT.

This clonotype came up once. The chain links TRBV6-5 to TRBJ1-2; possibly TRBD1 for D (5 bases). The CDR3 runs to 15 residues. Trimming took off 0 bases at V and 8 bases at J, with 16 bases between the two ends. Germline CDR1 is MNHEY and CDR2 is SVGAGI. The CDR3 nucleotides are TGTGCCAGCAGTTACTCCCAACAGGCGGTTTGGGGCTACACCTTC. This translates into CASSYSQQAVWGYTF.